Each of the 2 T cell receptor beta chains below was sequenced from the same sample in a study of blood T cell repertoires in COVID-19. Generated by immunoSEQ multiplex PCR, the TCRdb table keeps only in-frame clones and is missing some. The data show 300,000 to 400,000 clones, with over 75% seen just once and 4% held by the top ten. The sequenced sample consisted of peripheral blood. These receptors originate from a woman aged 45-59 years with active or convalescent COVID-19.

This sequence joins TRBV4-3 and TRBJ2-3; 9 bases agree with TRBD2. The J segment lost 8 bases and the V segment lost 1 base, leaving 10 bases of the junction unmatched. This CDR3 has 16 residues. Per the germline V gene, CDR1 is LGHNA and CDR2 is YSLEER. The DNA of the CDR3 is TGCGCCAGCAGCCAAGCAATGGCGGGGGGGCCAGCTACGCAGTATTTT. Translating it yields CASSQAMAGGPATQYF.

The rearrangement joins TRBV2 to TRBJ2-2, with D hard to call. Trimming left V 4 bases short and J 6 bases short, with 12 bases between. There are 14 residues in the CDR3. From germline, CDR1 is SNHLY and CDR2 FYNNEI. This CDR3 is CASSAMGTPGELFF. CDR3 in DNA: TGTGCCAGCAGTGCGATGGGCACCCCCGGGGAGCTGTTTTTT.